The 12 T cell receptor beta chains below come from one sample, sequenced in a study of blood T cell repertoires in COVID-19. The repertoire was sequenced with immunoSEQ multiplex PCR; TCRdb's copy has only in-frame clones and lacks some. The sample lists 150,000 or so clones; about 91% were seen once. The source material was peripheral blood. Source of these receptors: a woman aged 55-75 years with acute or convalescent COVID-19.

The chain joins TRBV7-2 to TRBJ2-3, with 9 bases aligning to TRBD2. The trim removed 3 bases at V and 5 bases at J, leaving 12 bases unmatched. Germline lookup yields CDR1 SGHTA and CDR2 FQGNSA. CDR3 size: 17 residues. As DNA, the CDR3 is TGTGCCAGCAGCTTTAGCCTGGCGGGGGGGTCGAGAGATACGCAGTATTTT. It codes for CASSFSLAGGSRDTQYF. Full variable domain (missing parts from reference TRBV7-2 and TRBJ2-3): GAGVSQSPSNKVTEKGKDVELRCDPISGHTALYWYRQSLGQGLEFLIYFQGNSAPDKSGLPSDRFSAERTGGSVSTLTIQRTQQEDSAVYLCASSFSLAGGSRDTQYFGPGTRLTVL.

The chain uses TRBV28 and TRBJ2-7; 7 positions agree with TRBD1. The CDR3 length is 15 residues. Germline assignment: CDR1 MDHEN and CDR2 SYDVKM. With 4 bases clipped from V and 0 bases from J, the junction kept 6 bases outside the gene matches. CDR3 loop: CASSSWTGNSYEQYF. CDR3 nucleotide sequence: TGTGCCAGCAGTTCATGGACAGGCAACTCCTACGAGCAGTACTTC.

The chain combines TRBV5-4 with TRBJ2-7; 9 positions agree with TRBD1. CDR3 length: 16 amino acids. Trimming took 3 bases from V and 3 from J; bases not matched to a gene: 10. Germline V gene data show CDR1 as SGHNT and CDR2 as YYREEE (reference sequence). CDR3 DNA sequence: TGTGCCAGCAGCTCCTTGGACAGGGGAGGGTACTACGAGCAGTACTTC. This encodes CASSSLDRGGYYEQYF.

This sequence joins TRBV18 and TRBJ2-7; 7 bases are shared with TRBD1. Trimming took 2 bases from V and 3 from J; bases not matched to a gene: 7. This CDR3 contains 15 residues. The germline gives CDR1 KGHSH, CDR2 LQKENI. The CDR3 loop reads CASSPAGTVVYEQYF. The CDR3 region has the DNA TGTGCCAGCTCACCAGCCGGGACAGTAGTCTACGAGCAGTACTTC.

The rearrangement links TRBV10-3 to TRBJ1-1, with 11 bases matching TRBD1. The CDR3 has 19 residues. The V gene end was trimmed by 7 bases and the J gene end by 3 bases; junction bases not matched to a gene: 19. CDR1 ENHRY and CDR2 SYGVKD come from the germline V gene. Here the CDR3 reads CAIKGATGQGARGYTEAFF. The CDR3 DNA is TGTGCCATCAAGGGGGCAACAGGACAGGGGGCAAGAGGGTACACTGAAGCTTTCTTT.

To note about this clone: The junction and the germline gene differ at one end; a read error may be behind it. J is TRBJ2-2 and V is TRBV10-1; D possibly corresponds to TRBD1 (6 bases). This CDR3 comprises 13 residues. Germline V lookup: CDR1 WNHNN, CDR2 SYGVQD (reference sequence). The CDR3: CARTTRGHRGAVF. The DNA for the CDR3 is TGCGCCAGAACGACAAGGGGACACCGGGGAGCTGTTTTT.

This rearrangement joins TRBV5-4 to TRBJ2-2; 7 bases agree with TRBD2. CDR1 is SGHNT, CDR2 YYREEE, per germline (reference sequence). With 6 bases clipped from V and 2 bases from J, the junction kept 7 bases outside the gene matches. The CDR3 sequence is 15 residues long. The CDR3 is CASTQRGDNTGELFF. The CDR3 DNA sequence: TGTGCCAGCACTCAGCGGGGAGACAACACCGGGGAGCTGTTTTTT. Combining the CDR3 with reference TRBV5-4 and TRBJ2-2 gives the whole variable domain ETGVTQSPTHLIKTRGQQVTLRCSSQSGHNTVSWYQQALGQGPQFIFQYYREEENGRGNFPPRFSGLQFPNYSSELNVNALELDDSALYLCASTQRGDNTGELFFGEGSRLTVL.

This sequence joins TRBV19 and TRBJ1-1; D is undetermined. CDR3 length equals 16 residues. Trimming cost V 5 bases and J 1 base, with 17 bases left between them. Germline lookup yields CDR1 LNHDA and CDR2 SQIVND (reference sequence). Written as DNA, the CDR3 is TGTGCCAGTAGTGGGAGGAAGGTCGTGGAGAACACTGAAGCTTTCTTT. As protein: CASSGRKVVENTEAFF.

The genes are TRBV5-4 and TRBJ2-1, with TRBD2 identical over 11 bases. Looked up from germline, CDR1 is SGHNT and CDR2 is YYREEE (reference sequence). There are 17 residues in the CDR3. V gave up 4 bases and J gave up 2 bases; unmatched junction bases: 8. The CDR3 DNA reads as TGTGCCAGCAGCAAAGATAGCGGGGGGGCCCCCTACAATGAGCAGTTCTTC. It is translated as CASSKDSGGAPYNEQFF.

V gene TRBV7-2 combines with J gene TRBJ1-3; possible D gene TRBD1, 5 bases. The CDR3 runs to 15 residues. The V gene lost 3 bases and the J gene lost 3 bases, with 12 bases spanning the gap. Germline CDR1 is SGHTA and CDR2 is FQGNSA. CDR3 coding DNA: TGTGCCAGCAGCTTGGCAGGGATTGATGGAAACACCATATATTTT. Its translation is CASSLAGIDGNTIYF.

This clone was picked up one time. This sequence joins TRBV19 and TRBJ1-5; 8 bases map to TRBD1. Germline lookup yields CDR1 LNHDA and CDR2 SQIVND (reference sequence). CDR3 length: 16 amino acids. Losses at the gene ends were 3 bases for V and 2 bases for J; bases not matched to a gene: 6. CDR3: CASSMDRAGGNQPQHF. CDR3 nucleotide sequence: TGTGCCAGTAGTATGGACAGGGCTGGTGGCAATCAGCCCCAGCATTTT.

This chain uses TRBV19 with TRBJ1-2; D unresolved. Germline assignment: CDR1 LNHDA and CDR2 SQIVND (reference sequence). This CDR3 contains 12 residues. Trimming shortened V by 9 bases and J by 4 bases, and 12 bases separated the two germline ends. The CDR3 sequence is CASEGLFYGYTF. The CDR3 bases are TGTGCCAGCGAAGGACTATTCTATGGCTACACCTTC.